The source of this T cell receptor beta chain is a study of blood T cell repertoires in COVID-19. At the level of the study: Some COVID-19 samples were acute and others convalescent; all came from the United States, Italy and Spain. The cDNA or gDNA used as material had been derived from T cells, B-cell-depleted T cells, or PBMCs.

Per the authors' pipeline: Amplification of reference gene primers provided the estimated nucleated cell counts. Using immunoSEQ multiplex PCR, the repertoire was profiled, and TCRdb retains in-frame clones only, with some absent. That table supplies the V and J calls and clone size; D and trimming were determined from the DNA. The sample includes roughly 250,000 clones, roughly 90% of them seen just once. Germline lookup yields CDR1 SGHNT and CDR2 YYREEE (reference sequence). The V and J ends lost 1 base and 4 bases respectively, with 20 bases between them. The CDR3 is 17 residues long. This sequence joins TRBV5-4 and TRBJ1-2; D uncertain. Sequenced material: peripheral blood. The receptor was isolated from a man aged 30 to 45 with acute or convalescent COVID-19. The CDR3 sequence is CASSLTGRGGRPYGYTF. CDR3 sequence (DNA): TGTGCCAGCAGCTTGACCGGCCGGGGAGGGCGCCCCTATGGCTACACCTTC. Using reference TRBV5-4 and TRBJ1-2 for the parts outside the CDR3, the full variable domain is ETGVTQSPTHLIKTRGQQVTLRCSSQSGHNTVSWYQQALGQGPQFIFQYYREEENGRGNFPPRFSGLQFPNYSSELNVNALELDDSALYLCASSLTGRGGRPYGYTFGSGTRLTVV.